These 14 T cell receptor beta chains originate from one sample sequenced in a study of T cell repertoires in aging, cancer and after chemotherapy. Rearranged V-D-J TRB sequences were amplified with a mixed TRB-A/B primer pool. TCRdb reanalysed the multiplex PCR reads using MiXCR and keeps one entry per CDR3 protein. The table has approximately 11,000 distinct CDR3 sequences, roughly 29% seen once; the top ten hold around 2%. The template was genomic DNA from peripheral blood, not RNA. Sequenced sample: blood. The receptor source for this set is a human donor in good health.

This clonotype was recorded a few times. This chain uses TRBV19 with TRBJ1-1, with D perhaps matching TRBD1 (5 bases). Germline V gene data show CDR1 as LNHDA and CDR2 as SQIVND (reference sequence). Trimming removed 1 base from V and 1 base from J, with 7 bases in between. The CDR3 sequence is 14 residues long. The CDR3 spells CASSIGGRNTEAFF. CDR3 DNA sequence: TGTGCCAGTAGTATAGGGGGGAGGAACACTGAAGCTTTCTTT.

The chain recombines TRBV5-6 with TRBJ1-2; D is unresolved. There are 13 residues in the CDR3. CDR1 SGHDT and CDR2 YYEEEE come from the germline V gene. The V end was cut by 0 bases, the J end by 7 bases, with 10 bases between. The CDR3 is CASSLARTSGYTF. The CDR3 DNA reads as TGTGCCAGCAGCTTGGCCCGGACCTCTGGCTACACCTTC.

This clonotype was detected a few times. The gene calls are TRBV18 and TRBJ1-5; possibly TRBD1 for D (5 bases). The CDR3 is 14 residues long. CDR1 is KGHSH and CDR2 is LQKENI in the germline V gene. V lost 2 bases and J 5 bases, leaving 10 bases between the germline ends. CDR3 in DNA: TGTGCCAGCTCACCAATGGGGGGGGATCAGCCCCAGCATTTT. Amino acid sequence: CASSPMGGDQPQHF. The full variable domain, its missing parts supplied by reference TRBV18 and TRBJ1-5, is NAGVMQNPRHLVRRRGQEARLRCSPMKGHSHVYWYRQLPEEGLKFMVYLQKENIIDESGMPKERFSAEFPKEGPSILRIQQVVRGDSAAYFCASSPMGGDQPQHFGDGTRLSIL.

This clonotype was detected only a few times. The chain links TRBV24-1 to TRBJ2-2, with 11 nucleotides matching TRBD1. J was trimmed by 5 bases and V by 1 base; bases with no gene match: 5. Per germline, CDR1 KGHDR and CDR2 SFDVKD. This CDR3 is 17 amino acids long. As DNA, the CDR3 is TGTGCCACCAGTGATTTTACCGGGACAGGGGGAACCGGGGAGCTGTTTTTT. This translates into CATSDFTGTGGTGELFF.

By share, this clonotype counts as medium-sized. J is TRBJ1-2 and V is TRBV10-3; 9 nucleotides align to TRBD1. The CDR3 length is 14 residues. Germline loops: CDR1 ENHRY, CDR2 SYGVKD. The ends lost 4 bases at V and 8 bases at J; junction bases unmatched: 8. The CDR3 loop reads CAISALQGAEGYTF. The CDR3 nucleotides are TGTGCCATCAGTGCCTTACAGGGGGCGGAAGGCTACACCTTC.

By share, this clonotype ranks as medium-sized (0.01 to 0.1%). V is TRBV20-1 and J is TRBJ1-1; D is undetermined. The CDR3 sequence is 12 residues long. With 6 bases removed from V and 5 bases from J, the gap between germline ends came to 13 bases. Germline assignment: CDR1 DFQATT and CDR2 SNEGSKA (reference sequence). This chain's CDR3 is CSAVYQGTEAFF. CDR3 sequence (DNA): TGCAGTGCCGTATACCAAGGAACTGAAGCTTTCTTT.

This chain joins TRBV6-6 and TRBJ2-1; D call uncertain. Trimming pared 7 bases from V and 10 bases from J, leaving 11 bases between. The CDR3 runs to 11 residues. Germline V CDR1 and CDR2: MNHNY, SVGAGI (reference sequence). CDR3 coding DNA: TGTGCCAGCAACGGAATAGACGAGCAGTTCTTC. Translation: CASNGIDEQFF.

The chain carries TRBV7-6 and TRBJ2-5; the D gene is possibly TRBD2 (6 bases). This CDR3 comprises 14 residues. The V end lost 8 bases, the J end lost 1 base, and 14 bases lay between the germline ends. Per the germline V gene, CDR1 is SGHVS and CDR2 is FNYEAQ. The CDR3 nucleotides read TGTGCCAGCGGAGGGCGAGGTCCCCAAGAGACCCAGTACTTC. This codes for CASGGRGPQETQYF. Supplemented by reference TRBV7-6 and TRBJ2-5, the full variable domain reads GAGVSQSPRYKVTKRGQDVALRCDPISGHVSLYWYRQALGQGPEFLTYFNYEAQQDKSGLPNDRFSAERPEGSISTLTIQRTEQRDSAMYRCASGGRGPQETQYFGPGTRLLVL.

This clonotype was counted between two and nine times. The junction departs from germline at one end; a sequencing error may be responsible. The V gene is TRBV7-2, the J gene TRBJ1-2; weak D call: TRBD1 (5 bases). CDR1 and CDR2 from the germline V gene are SGHTA and FQGNSA. This CDR3 has 12 amino acids. DNA of the CDR3: TGTGCCAGCAGCGGACCCGCCGGGACGGCCTATTTC. This codes for CASSGPAGTAYF.

By frequency in the sample, this clonotype is medium-sized. The V and J genes are TRBV7-6 and TRBJ2-7; D is possibly TRBD1 or TRBD2 (5 bases each). The CDR3 contains 16 residues. The V end was cut by 3 bases, the J end by 7 bases, with 22 bases between. Looked up from germline, CDR1 is SGHVS and CDR2 is FNYEAQ. In DNA form, the CDR3 reads TGTGCCAGCAGCTTGGGCTACGGGACCCCTTTCTGGGAGCAGTACTTC. It codes for CASSLGYGTPFWEQYF.

The rearrangement uses TRBV18 and TRBJ1-2; D is undetermined. The CDR3 totals 13 residues. The germline V gene has CDR1 KGHSH and CDR2 LQKENI. V was clipped by 2 bases and J by 8 bases, with 12 bases between them. CDR3 nucleotide sequence: TGTGCCAGCTCACCAGAACGTTCCTCGGGCTACACCTTC. Protein: CASSPERSSGYTF.

This clonotype was picked up one time. For the CDR3, the DNA is TGTGCCAGCAGTGAATGGGACCTTCGGGAAACCGGGGAGCTGTTTTTT. This translates into CASSEWDLRETGELFF. The chain joins TRBV6-1 to TRBJ2-2; TRBD1 or TRBD2 may be the D gene (5 bases each). The germline V gene encodes CDR1 MNHNS and CDR2 SASEGT. The V and J ends lost 2 bases and 5 bases respectively, with 15 bases between them. The CDR3 spans 16 residues.

A word on this clonotype: Germline and junction disagree at one end, which may indicate a read error. This chain uses TRBV20-1 with TRBJ1-6; 7 bases line up with TRBD1. There are 16 residues in the CDR3. Germline CDR1 DFQATT, CDR2 SNEGSKA (reference sequence). CDR3 sequence: CSVRDNRGSNNSPLHF. CDR3 DNA sequence: TGCAGTGTTAGAGATAACAGGGGCTCAAACAATTCACCCCTCCACTTT.

V usage is TRBV12-3 or TRBV12-4 and J usage is TRBJ2-3; TRBD1 might be the D (5 bases). The CDR3 is 13 amino acids. Trimming pared 5 bases from V and 4 bases from J, leaving 10 bases between. CDR3 nucleotides: TGTGCCAGCAGTCTCGTGACAGCAGATACGCAGTATTTT. Protein: CASSLVTADTQYF.